Shown below are 31 T cell receptor beta chains from a single sample sequenced in a study of T cell repertoires in cytomegalovirus infection. Their antigens remain unidentified. MiXCR, run by TCRdb on the reads, gives a single entry per CDR3 protein. The profile shows more than 55,000 distinct CDR3 sequences, 20% to 25% of them singletons. The specimen was CD8+ T cells from cultured PBMCs, collected from culture after CMV antigen stimulation. These receptors were collected from a human donor in good health (CMV status not recorded). Some clones in this sample may be carry-over from other donors' samples.

This clonotype was seen more than once but under ten times. The genes are TRBV7-2 and TRBJ2-7; either TRBD1 or TRBD2 may fit D (5 bases each). The CDR3 is 17 amino acids. V was trimmed by 1 base and J by 1 base, leaving 17 bases between them. Germline V gene sequence: CDR1 SGHTA, CDR2 FQGNSA. CDR3 loop: CASSLGPPGPSSYEQYF. The CDR3 DNA is TGTGCCAGCAGCTTAGGGCCGCCGGGACCGTCATCCTACGAGCAGTACTTC.

This clonotype has only a few counts. V and J are TRBV6-5 and TRBJ2-3; 12 nucleotides agree with TRBD2. J was trimmed by 2 bases and V by 5 bases; bases with no gene match: 5. This CDR3 has 16 amino acids. Germline CDR1 MNHEY, CDR2 SVGAGI. In DNA, the CDR3 is TGTGCCAGCAGTACCCTAGCGGGGGGGCCCACAGATACGCAGTATTTT. It specifies CASSTLAGGPTDTQYF.

This clonotype was counted between two and nine times. The V gene is TRBV7-9, the J gene TRBJ2-7; 8 bases match TRBD1. Per germline, CDR1 SEHNR and CDR2 FQNEAQ (reference sequence). CDR3 length: 14 residues. Trimming took 5 bases from V and 1 from J; bases not matched to a gene: 4. The CDR3 bases are TGTGCCAGCAGCCCAGGGGGCGCATCCTACGAGCAGTACTTC. Translation: CASSPGGASYEQYF.

CDR3 region: CSVWTGNTEAFF. The CDR3 DNA sequence: TGCAGCGTTTGGACTGGAAACACTGAAGCTTTCTTT. The V call is TRBV29-1, the J call TRBJ1-1; D unresolved. The ends were cut back, 5 bases at V and 2 bases at J, with 9 bases in the middle. Germline CDR1 reads SQVTM; CDR2 reads ANQGSEA. CDR3 size: 12 residues. The complete variable domain, with remaining parts taken from reference TRBV29-1 and TRBJ1-1, reads SAVISQKPSRDICQRGTSLTIQCQVDSQVTMMFWYRQQPGQSLTLIATANQGSEATYESGFVIDKFPISRPNLTFSTLTVSNMSPEDSSIYLCSVWTGNTEAFFGQGTRLTVV.

There are a few counts of this clonotype. The V and J genes are TRBV11-2 and TRBJ1-6, with no clear D. This CDR3 comprises 14 residues. V was clipped by 5 bases and J by 7 bases, with 12 bases between them. Germline CDR1 and CDR2: SGHAT and FQNNGV. As DNA, the CDR3 is TGTGCCAGCAGCCCAAGACATACAAATTCACCCCTCCACTTT. It codes for CASSPRHTNSPLHF. The complete variable domain, with remaining parts taken from reference TRBV11-2 and TRBJ1-6, reads EAGVAQSPRYKIIEKRQSVAFWCNPISGHATLYWYQQILGQGPKLLIQFQNNGVVDDSQLPKDRFSAERLKGVDSTLKIQPAKLEDSAVYLCASSPRHTNSPLHFGNGTRLTVT.

The V call is TRBV20-1, the J call TRBJ1-2; unclear D gene. Germline assignment: CDR1 DFQATT and CDR2 SNEGSKA (reference sequence). V lost 3 bases, J lost 8 bases, and 19 bases lay in between. This CDR3 is 14 amino acids long. The CDR3 DNA reads as TGCAGTGCTAGCGCCTATCCGGTGGAGATAGGCTACACCTTC. Translating gives CSASAYPVEIGYTF.

This clonotype was seen a handful of times. This sequence joins TRBV7-2 and TRBJ2-1, with D uncertain. The CDR3 sequence is 14 residues long. The V and J ends lost 5 bases and 0 bases respectively, with 8 bases between them. Germline V CDR1 and CDR2: SGHTA, FQGNSA. CDR3 amino acids: CASSPSGSYNEQFF. The CDR3 region has the DNA TGTGCCAGCAGCCCCTCCGGCTCCTACAATGAGCAGTTCTTC.

This clonotype was picked up many times. The J gene is TRBJ2-5, the V gene TRBV7-9; 8 nucleotides match TRBD2. In germline, CDR1 is SEHNR, CDR2 FQNEAQ (reference sequence). V dropped 4 bases and J dropped 2; count of bases not matched to a gene: 9. The CDR3 is made up of 16 amino acids. The CDR3 is CASSSISGTRQETQYF. The CDR3 DNA reads as TGTGCCAGCAGCTCCATCTCCGGGACTAGGCAAGAGACCCAGTACTTC.

The chain carries TRBV7-2 and TRBJ2-2, with D unclear. Germline V gene sequence: CDR1 SGHTA, CDR2 FQGNSA. Trimming pared 1 base from V and 1 base from J, leaving 10 bases between. CDR3 length: 16 amino acids. Here the CDR3 reads CASSLVGTWNTGELFF. CDR3 in DNA: TGTGCCAGCAGCTTAGTCGGCACTTGGAACACCGGGGAGCTGTTTTTT.

This clonotype was observed a few times. The chain has TRBV11-2 and TRBJ2-3; possible D gene TRBD2, 7 bases. Trimming took off 1 base at V and 5 bases at J, with 13 bases between the two ends. The CDR3 extends over 15 amino acids. Germline V gene lookup returns CDR1 SGHAT and CDR2 FQNNGV. The CDR3 sequence is CASSLAAGAGDTQYF. In nucleotides, the CDR3 is TGTGCCAGCAGCTTAGCTGCGGGGGCGGGAGATACGCAGTATTTT.

In its sample, this clonotype was seen once. The chain is built from TRBV12-3 or TRBV12-4 and TRBJ1-3, with D possibly TRBD1 on 6 matching bases. With 3 bases removed from V and 0 bases from J, the gap between germline ends came to 21 bases. The CDR3 is 19 amino acids. DNA for the CDR3: TGTGCCAGCAGTTTGCCCGGACAGTCTTTTGGGGACTCTGGAAACACCATATATTTT. This translates into CASSLPGQSFGDSGNTIYF.

This clonotype turned up a few times. This chain links TRBV7-2 with TRBJ2-7; D is tentatively TRBD1 or TRBD2 (6 bases each). Trimming left V 3 bases short and J 6 bases short, with 9 bases between. The CDR3 length is 12 residues. From germline, CDR1 is SGHTA and CDR2 FQGNSA. CDR3 DNA: TGTGCCAGCAGCTTCGGGGGCCGCGAGCAGTACTTC. Its translation: CASSFGGREQYF.

The V call is TRBV12-3 or TRBV12-4, the J call TRBJ2-3; D uncertain. Trimming shortened V by 8 bases and J by 5 bases, and 8 bases separated the two germline ends. CDR3 length: 11 amino acids. The CDR3 DNA reads as TGTGCCAGCGAGGTATTAGATACGCAGTATTTT. Amino acid sequence: CASEVLDTQYF.

J is TRBJ2-7 and V is TRBV7-2; maybe TRBD2 (5 bases). V lost 1 base and J 7 bases, leaving 17 bases between the germline ends. Germline CDR1 SGHTA, CDR2 FQGNSA. The CDR3 is made up of 15 amino acids. CDR3 amino acids: CASSLGFLGSGEQYF. CDR3 bases: TGTGCCAGCAGCTTAGGCTTCTTAGGGAGCGGTGAGCAGTACTTC.

The chain uses TRBV6-6 and TRBJ2-7; no clear D. This CDR3 contains 11 residues. Germline CDR1 and CDR2: MNHNY and SVGAGI (reference sequence). Trimming removed 5 bases at V and 4 bases at J, with 6 bases between. The CDR3 here is CASSQNYEQYF. CDR3 sequence (DNA): TGTGCCAGCAGTCAAAATTACGAGCAGTACTTC.

The chain couples TRBV7-9 to TRBJ2-5; 8 positions agree with TRBD2. The CDR3 length is 14 residues. Germline values: CDR1 SEHNR, CDR2 FQNEAQ (reference sequence). The trim removed 5 bases at V and 4 bases at J, leaving 6 bases unmatched. CDR3 amino acids: CASSLSGGRETQYF. The CDR3 nucleotides are TGTGCCAGCAGCCTGTCGGGGGGGAGAGAGACCCAGTACTTC.

This clonotype was picked up a small number of times. This sequence joins TRBV7-2 and TRBJ1-1; D is unclear. CDR1 SGHTA and CDR2 FQGNSA come from the germline V gene. Trimming shortened V by 6 bases and J by 3 bases, and 14 bases separated the two germline ends. The CDR3 is 14 amino acids. The CDR3 spells CASSTEPLDTEAFF. The CDR3 DNA is TGTGCCAGCAGTACAGAACCCCTGGACACTGAAGCTTTCTTT.

The chain couples TRBV19 to TRBJ2-7; 7 bases match TRBD2. The CDR3 consists of 15 residues. CDR1 LNHDA and CDR2 SQIVND come from the germline V gene (reference sequence). J lost 3 bases, V lost 5 bases, and 10 bases had no gene match. The CDR3 DNA follows: TGTGCCAGTAGTCCCGGACGGGGGGTTTACTACGAGCAGTACTTC. Protein sequence: CASSPGRGVYYEQYF.

J is TRBJ2-6 and V is TRBV27; D is perhaps TRBD1 or TRBD2 (7 bases each). Trimming took 1 base from V and 0 from J, leaving 19 bases between them. Per the germline V gene, CDR1 is MNHEY and CDR2 is SMNVEV (reference sequence). The CDR3 is made up of 20 amino acids. CDR3 nucleotide sequence: TGTGCCAGCAGTTTATGGGCCAGGGGGGGCCAGTTCTCTGGGGCCAACGTCCTGACTTTC. This gives the protein CASSLWARGGQFSGANVLTF.

This clonotype has only a few counts. The rearrangement uses TRBV7-2 and TRBJ1-2; perhaps TRBD1 as D (5 bases). The CDR3 is 11 amino acids. Germline V gene sequence: CDR1 SGHTA, CDR2 FQGNSA. The V end lost 5 bases, the J end lost 8 bases, and 9 bases lay between the germline ends. CDR3 in amino acids: CASSTRVGYTF. CDR3 DNA sequence: TGTGCCAGCAGCACCAGGGTCGGCTACACCTTC.

This chain uses TRBV11-1 with TRBJ2-5; 7 bases line up with TRBD2. The J segment lost 2 bases and the V segment lost 5 bases, leaving 11 bases of the junction unmatched. The CDR3 covers 16 residues. The germline V gene has CDR1 SGHAT and CDR2 FQDESV (reference sequence). CDR3 in amino acids: CASSPLMGLPQETQYF. The CDR3 DNA sequence: TGTGCCAGCAGCCCCCTAATGGGACTACCTCAAGAGACCCAGTACTTC.

This clonotype was seen a handful of times. The V call is TRBV20-1, the J call TRBJ1-5; D is uncertain. CDR3 length: 13 residues. The V gene's germline CDR1 is DFQATT and CDR2 SNEGSKA (reference sequence). Trimming pared 6 bases from V and 7 bases from J, leaving 16 bases between. The CDR3, as DNA: TGCAGTGCACCAATAATGGTCGGGCAGCCCCAGCATTTT. Residues: CSAPIMVGQPQHF.

This chain links TRBV7-2 with TRBJ2-7, with TRBD1 matching over 11 bases. Germline lookup yields CDR1 SGHTA and CDR2 FQGNSA. Unmatched junction bases numbered 5, after V lost 6 bases and J lost 1 base. The CDR3 is 15 amino acids. The CDR3 reads CASSWGQGESYEQYF. CDR3 nucleotide sequence: TGTGCCAGCAGTTGGGGACAGGGGGAATCCTACGAGCAGTACTTC.

This clonotype was detected a few times. V is TRBV2 and J is TRBJ1-2; no clear D. The germline V gene encodes CDR1 SNHLY and CDR2 FYNNEI. V was shortened by 4 bases and J by 0 bases, with 6 bases between the two germline ends. The length of the CDR3 is 13 residues. CDR3 residues: CASSGRANYGYTF. In DNA, the CDR3 is TGTGCCAGCAGTGGTAGAGCTAACTATGGCTACACCTTC. The full variable domain, its missing parts supplied by reference TRBV2 and TRBJ1-2, is EPEVTQTPSHQVTQMGQEVILRCVPISNHLYFYWYRQILGQKVEFLVSFYNNEISEKSEIFDDQFSVERPDGSNFTLKIRSTKLEDSAMYFCASSGRANYGYTFGSGTRLTVV.

This clonotype has a count of ten or more. This chain joins TRBV7-2 and TRBJ1-1, with TRBD1 matching over 7 bases. Germline CDR1 reads SGHTA; CDR2 reads FQGNSA. The trim removed 5 bases at V and 3 bases at J, leaving 6 bases unmatched. The CDR3 sequence is 14 residues long. The CDR3 loop is CASSVGTVHTEAFF. CDR3 bases: TGTGCCAGCAGCGTCGGGACAGTGCACACTGAAGCTTTCTTT.

The sample holds a few counts of this clonotype. The chain has TRBV7-2 and TRBJ1-1; a possible D gene is TRBD1 (5 bases). The V gene lost 3 bases and the J gene lost 0 bases, with 8 bases spanning the gap. CDR3 length: 14 residues. Per germline, CDR1 SGHTA and CDR2 FQGNSA. CDR3 coding DNA: TGTGCCAGCAGCTTTAGCAGGGTGAACACTGAAGCTTTCTTT. It translates to CASSFSRVNTEAFF. Full variable domain (remainder filled in from reference TRBV7-2 and TRBJ1-1): GAGVSQSPSNKVTEKGKDVELRCDPISGHTALYWYRQSLGQGLEFLIYFQGNSAPDKSGLPSDRFSAERTGGSVSTLTIQRTQQEDSAVYLCASSFSRVNTEAFFGQGTRLTVV.

Turning to this clonotype: A read error is likely, as this CDR3 ends without the conserved phenylalanine or tryptophan. The V gene is TRBV9, the J gene TRBJ2-1; 7 bases map to TRBD2. The CDR3 length is 14 residues. Germline V CDR1 and CDR2: SGDLS, YYNGEE. V shed 2 bases, J shed 2 bases, and the junction held 1 base outside the gene matches. CDR3 loop: CASSVAGAYNEQFL. CDR3 coding DNA: TGTGCCAGCAGCGTTGCGGGGGCCTACAATGAGCAGTTCTTA.

This clonotype was seen more than once but under ten times. The rearrangement joins TRBV7-9 to TRBJ1-5; the D gene is possibly TRBD1 (5 bases). This CDR3 comprises 16 residues. Trimming left V 5 bases short and J 6 bases short, with 20 bases between. CDR1 is SEHNR, CDR2 FQNEAQ, per germline (reference sequence). CDR3 nucleotide sequence: TGTGCCAGCAGCCCCGACGGGGGAGGTTTAATTCAGCCCCAGCATTTT. It encodes CASSPDGGGLIQPQHF.

The chain couples TRBV27 to TRBJ2-7; D ambiguous. Germline V lookup: CDR1 MNHEY, CDR2 SMNVEV (reference sequence). This CDR3 comprises 15 residues. V shed 3 bases and J shed 0 bases, with 12 bases lying between them. As DNA, the CDR3 is TGTGCCAGCAGTTTGGCCGAGCCAAGCTCCTACGAGCAGTACTTC. Residues: CASSLAEPSSYEQYF.

This clonotype was picked up a small number of times. V is TRBV7-2 and J is TRBJ1-2, with 9 positions matching TRBD1. CDR1 SGHTA and CDR2 FQGNSA come from the germline V gene. The CDR3 spans 15 residues. V lost 5 bases and J lost 3; bases outside the gene matches: 7. CDR3 loop: CASSPRDRADYGYTF. CDR3 bases: TGTGCCAGCAGCCCCCGGGACAGGGCGGACTATGGCTACACCTTC.

The rearrangement links TRBV6-2 or TRBV6-3 to TRBJ1-1; no reliable D call. CDR3 length: 15 residues. Looked up from germline, CDR1 is MNHEY and CDR2 is SVGEGT. The V end was cut by 6 bases, the J end by 6 bases, with 20 bases between. CDR3 DNA: TGTGCCAGCAGCGGCGGGAACATACGGGGAGCTGAAGCTTTCTTT. It codes for CASSGGNIRGAEAFF.